Below are 24 T cell receptor beta chains sequenced from a single sample in a study of T cell clonotyping in hematopoietic cell transplantation. The sample's time point: recipient sample about 28 days before transplant, after cytoreduction. TCRdb keeps only in-frame clones here, not all; method: immunoSEQ multiplex PCR. The table records about 47,000 clones, about four fifths of them present only once. The material sequenced was peripheral blood mononuclear cells, taken before stem cell transplant. The receptors were sampled from a man aged 55 to 70 with myelodysplastic syndrome. Some clones in this sample may be carry-over from other donors' samples.

V is TRBV19 and J is TRBJ1-1; no firm D call. The CDR3 is 13 residues long. The V gene's germline CDR1 is LNHDA and CDR2 SQIVND (reference sequence). V lost 5 bases, J lost 1 base, and 8 bases lay in between. In nucleotides, the CDR3 is TGTGCCAGTAGTTACTCGGGGAACACTGAAGCTTTCTTT. This sequence encodes CASSYSGNTEAFF.

This clone has only a few counts. The chain employs TRBV2 and TRBJ1-2; D is perhaps TRBD1 (5 bases). Germline V lookup: CDR1 SNHLY, CDR2 FYNNEI. V gave up 10 bases and J gave up 5 bases, with 20 bases separating them. The CDR3 covers 14 residues. CDR3 sequence: CATLKTETVYGYTF. The CDR3 region has the DNA TGTGCCACCCTGAAGACAGAGACCGTTTATGGCTACACCTTC.

The chain links TRBV9 to TRBJ2-2; D is undetermined. Trimming removed 7 bases from V and 7 bases from J, with 8 bases in between. CDR1 SGDLS and CDR2 YYNGEE come from the germline V gene. The CDR3 runs 11 residues. The CDR3 bases are TGTGCCAGCGGCGAGTTCGGGGAGCTGTTTTTT. Its protein product is CASGEFGELFF.

The rearrangement links TRBV5-6 to TRBJ1-2; no clear D gene. Trimming pared 0 bases from V and 4 bases from J, leaving 13 bases between. This CDR3 contains 15 residues. Germline assignment: CDR1 SGHDT and CDR2 YYEEEE. The CDR3 loop reads CASSLALDAVYGYTF. The CDR3 nucleotides are TGTGCCAGCAGCTTGGCCTTGGACGCAGTCTATGGCTACACCTTC.

The gene calls are TRBV6-5 and TRBJ1-4, with TRBD1 as a possible D gene (5 bases). Germline CDR1 and CDR2: MNHEY and SVGAGI. Trimming stripped 5 bases from V and 3 bases from J, with 13 bases between. There are 15 residues in the CDR3. The CDR3 protein is CASSPSGGANEKLFF. CDR3 DNA sequence: TGTGCCAGCAGTCCAAGTGGGGGGGCTAATGAAAAACTGTTTTTT.

CDR3 region: CASSPGYGGGYNEQFF. The CDR3 DNA reads TGTGCCAGCAGCCCCGGGTACGGGGGGGGTTACAATGAGCAGTTCTTC. The rearrangement links TRBV7-2 to TRBJ2-1; TRBD2 matches 8 bases. Germline CDR1 and CDR2: SGHTA and FQGNSA. The length of the CDR3 is 16 residues. V shed 5 bases, J shed 4 bases, and the junction held 10 bases outside the gene matches.

This chain uses TRBV5-1 with TRBJ2-3; a weak D match, TRBD2 (7 bases). The CDR3 is 15 amino acids. Germline CDR1 SGHRS, CDR2 YFSETQ. Trimming pared 6 bases from V and 4 bases from J, leaving 18 bases between. CDR3 loop: CASIRGGSPSDTQYF. CDR3 coding DNA: TGCGCCAGCATTAGGGGGGGAAGCCCCTCAGATACGCAGTATTTT.

The CDR3 sequence is CAWLGASRNIQYF. CDR3 DNA sequence: TGTGCCTGGCTAGGGGCTTCCAGAAACATTCAGTACTTC. The chain has TRBV30 and TRBJ2-4; TRBD1 might be the D (5 bases). CDR3 size: 13 residues. Trimming pared 5 bases from V and 6 bases from J, leaving 14 bases between. In germline, CDR1 is GTSNPN, CDR2 SVGIG (reference sequence).

This clone was counted once. This chain uses TRBV29-1 with TRBJ1-2, with D maybe TRBD1 (6 bases). From germline, CDR1 is SQVTM and CDR2 ANQGSEA. The V and J ends lost 4 bases and 7 bases respectively, with 13 bases between them. The CDR3 is made up of 12 amino acids. In nucleotides, the CDR3 is TGCAGCGTTGGGCCAGGGGAGTTTGGCTACACCTTC. Translated: CSVGPGEFGYTF.

The rearrangement joins TRBV28 to TRBJ2-2; 7 nucleotides agree with TRBD1. V was clipped by 10 bases and J by 5 bases; unmatched bases: 10. CDR3 length: 14 residues. Germline loops: CDR1 MDHEN, CDR2 SYDVKM. The CDR3 loop is CATGTDPRTGELFF. The CDR3 nucleotides are TGTGCCACCGGGACAGACCCTAGGACCGGGGAGCTGTTTTTT.

The gene calls are TRBV6-1 and TRBJ2-3; D may be TRBD1 (5 bases). The CDR3 is made up of 15 amino acids. Between the trimmed V and J ends, which lost 2 bases and 2 bases, there was a span of 11 bases. CDR1 and CDR2 from the germline V gene are MNHNS and SASEGT. The CDR3 loop reads CASSERPGPTDTQYF. For the CDR3, the DNA is TGTGCCAGCAGTGAACGACCAGGGCCCACAGATACGCAGTATTTT.

The V gene is TRBV7-6, the J gene TRBJ1-1, with D perhaps matching TRBD1 (6 bases). Between the trimmed V and J ends, which lost 2 bases and 6 bases, there was a span of 13 bases. Germline values: CDR1 SGHVS, CDR2 FNYEAQ. The CDR3 loop spans 14 amino acids. CDR3 amino acids: CASSLQGIGAEAFF. CDR3 DNA: TGTGCCAGCAGCTTACAGGGGATAGGGGCTGAAGCTTTCTTT. The full variable domain, its missing parts supplied by reference TRBV7-6 and TRBJ1-1, is GAGVSQSPRYKVTKRGQDVALRCDPISGHVSLYWYRQALGQGPEFLTYFNYEAQQDKSGLPNDRFSAERPEGSISTLTIQRTEQRDSAMYRCASSLQGIGAEAFFGQGTRLTVV.

V and J are TRBV4-2 and TRBJ2-5; D is possibly TRBD1 or TRBD2 (6 bases each). The CDR3 totals 12 residues. Germline V gene data show CDR1 as LGHNA and CDR2 as YNFKEQ. V was shortened by 1 base and J by 9 bases, with 9 bases between the two germline ends. The CDR3 DNA reads as TGTGCCAGCAGCCAAGCAGGGGAGGCCCAGTACTTC. Translated: CASSQAGEAQYF.

This chain links TRBV21-1 with TRBJ2-7; TRBD1 is the table's D call, not checked against the DNA. TRBV21-1 represents a pseudogene. The CDR3 has 17 amino acids. This chain's CDR3 is CASSKVRSGGSSYEQYF. The CDR3 DNA reads as TGTGCCAGCAGCAAAGTTCGATCAGGGGGGAGCTCCTACGAGCAGTACTTC.

The rearrangement joins TRBV19 to TRBJ2-7, with D possibly called TRBD1 or TRBD2 (5 bases each). Germline loops: CDR1 LNHDA, CDR2 SQIVND (reference sequence). Trimming took 4 bases from V and 5 from J, leaving 12 bases between them. The CDR3 contains 13 residues. The CDR3 sequence is CASSRRYRNEQYF. The DNA for the CDR3 is TGTGCCAGTAGTAGGAGGTACAGGAACGAGCAGTACTTC.

The chain recombines TRBV29-1 with TRBJ2-7; D is possibly TRBD1 or TRBD2 (5 bases each). The germline gives CDR1 SQVTM, CDR2 ANQGSEA. The CDR3 spans 14 residues. The V end lost 0 bases, the J end lost 6 bases, and 15 bases lay between the germline ends. CDR3 sequence reads: CSVEEGGRAGEQYF. The CDR3 DNA reads as TGCAGCGTTGAAGAGGGCGGCAGGGCGGGCGAGCAGTACTTC.

The gene calls are TRBV7-9 and TRBJ1-4; TRBD1 matches at 7 bases. The V gene end was trimmed by 2 bases and the J gene end by 8 bases; junction bases not matched to a gene: 11. CDR3 length equals 16 residues. The germline gives CDR1 SEHNR, CDR2 FQNEAQ (reference sequence). CDR3 sequence: CASSLLMGQMEEKLFF. The CDR3 DNA is TGTGCCAGCAGCTTACTCATGGGACAGATGGAGGAAAAACTGTTTTTT. Supplemented by reference TRBV7-9 and TRBJ1-4, the full variable domain reads DTGVSQNPRHKITKRGQNVTFRCDPISEHNRLYWYRQTLGQGPEFLTYFQNEAQLEKSRLLSDRFSAERPKGSFSTLEIQRTEQGDSAMYLCASSLLMGQMEEKLFFGSGTQLSVL.

Only one count was recorded for this clone. The genes are TRBV7-2 and TRBJ2-3, with D maybe TRBD1 (6 bases). Per germline, CDR1 SGHTA and CDR2 FQGNSA. Trimming cost V 5 bases and J 2 bases, with 17 bases left between them. The CDR3 spans 16 residues. This chain's CDR3 is CASSLQGTPHTDTQYF. In DNA, the CDR3 is TGTGCCAGCAGCCTACAGGGTACGCCCCACACAGATACGCAGTATTTT.

The rearrangement joins TRBV10-3 to TRBJ1-4; D is undetermined. CDR1 ENHRY and CDR2 SYGVKD come from the germline V gene. This CDR3 comprises 14 residues. Trimming took 4 bases from V and 7 from J, leaving 13 bases between them. Here the CDR3 reads CAISAALESEKLFF. The CDR3 DNA reads as TGTGCCATCAGTGCGGCCCTTGAGAGTGAAAAACTGTTTTTT.

V usage is TRBV7-2 and J usage is TRBJ2-1, with D uncertain. V was cut by 1 base and J by 5 bases, with 6 bases left in between. From germline, CDR1 is SGHTA and CDR2 FQGNSA. CDR3 length: 13 residues. The CDR3 region is CASSLGTNNEQFF. The CDR3 DNA is TGTGCCAGCAGCTTAGGAACAAACAATGAGCAGTTCTTC.

CDR3 protein: CASTNQEGRVEQYF. For the CDR3, the DNA is TGTGCCAGCACCAACCAGGAGGGCAGGGTCGAGCAGTACTTC. This sequence joins TRBV11-2 and TRBJ2-7; TRBD2 might be the D (6 bases). CDR3 size: 14 residues. Germline values: CDR1 SGHAT, CDR2 FQNNGV. V was pared by 7 bases and J by 6 bases, with 19 bases between. The full variable domain, rest sourced from reference TRBV11-2 and TRBJ2-7, is EAGVAQSPRYKIIEKRQSVAFWCNPISGHATLYWYQQILGQGPKLLIQFQNNGVVDDSQLPKDRFSAERLKGVDSTLKIQPAKLEDSAVYLCASTNQEGRVEQYFGPGTRLTVT.

The genes are TRBV5-6 and TRBJ2-1; 7 nucleotides agree with TRBD2. The germline CDR1 and CDR2 sequences are SGHDT and YYEEEE. Germline trimming cut 0 bases from V and 6 bases from J; bases unmatched to any gene: 9. This CDR3 contains 16 residues. The chain's CDR3 is CASSLESRLAGNEQFF. The DNA of the CDR3 is TGTGCCAGCAGCTTGGAATCCCGACTAGCTGGCAATGAGCAGTTCTTC.

This chain uses TRBV7-8 with TRBJ2-2, with D unresolved. The CDR3 covers 15 residues. Germline CDR1 is SGHVS and CDR2 is FQNEAQ. V was clipped by 2 bases and J by 1 base, with 8 bases between them. CDR3 nucleotides: TGTGCCAGCAGCTTATGGGCAGGGAACACCGGGGAGCTGTTTTTT. Translation gives CASSLWAGNTGELFF.

The count of this clone is one. The chain uses TRBV5-6 and TRBJ2-3; 8 bases align to TRBD1. Germline V CDR1 and CDR2: SGHDT, YYEEEE. V shed 4 bases, J shed 2 bases, and the junction held 9 bases outside the gene matches. The CDR3 has 16 residues. In nucleotides, the CDR3 is TGTGCCAGCAGCCCTGGGACAGGATGGATCACAGATACGCAGTATTTT. Protein: CASSPGTGWITDTQYF.